This TCR beta chain is from a study of OX40 agonist ivuxolimab in advanced cancers. TCRdb keeps only in-frame clones here, not all; method: immunoSEQ multiplex PCR. The top ten clones hold less than 2.5% of a sample with around 67,000 clones, roughly 90% of them seen once. The V gene end was trimmed by 4 bases and the J gene end by 5 bases; junction bases not matched to a gene: 10. The CDR3 is 16 amino acids. Germline CDR1 and CDR2: SNHLY and FYNNEI. Sequences were derived from CD4+ or CD8+ T cells sorted from blood, sampled in a trial of the OX40 agonist ivuxolimab. V and J are TRBV2 and TRBJ2-5; 10 bases map to TRBD2. This receptor was identified in an adult with an advanced solid tumor such as melanoma, head and neck, liver or kidney cancer. CDR3: CASSGPLAGEWETQYF. For the CDR3, the DNA is TGTGCCAGCAGTGGGCCCCTAGCGGGAGAATGGGAGACCCAGTACTTC.